What follows is one TCR beta chain and its context. This CDR3 comprises 14 residues. V dropped 1 base and J dropped 1 base, with 8 bases sitting between them. Germline CDR1 reads SGHRS; CDR2 reads YFSETQ. Clones were sequenced by immunoSEQ multiplex PCR, and TCRdb holds only the in-frame ones, with some missing. Among some 45,000 clones listed, roughly 85% were seen once. The data derive from a study of T cell changes during pregnancy in multiple sclerosis. This receptor was identified in a female donor with multiple sclerosis, enrolled in a pregnancy study. The sequenced sample was CD4+ T cells from peripheral blood mononuclear cells, obtained after pregnancy. V usage is TRBV5-1 and J usage is TRBJ2-5, with D possibly being TRBD2 (5 bases). The chain's CDR3 is CASSLSGIQETQYF. CDR3 in DNA: TGCGCCAGCAGCTTGTCGGGGATCCAAGAGACCCAGTACTTC.